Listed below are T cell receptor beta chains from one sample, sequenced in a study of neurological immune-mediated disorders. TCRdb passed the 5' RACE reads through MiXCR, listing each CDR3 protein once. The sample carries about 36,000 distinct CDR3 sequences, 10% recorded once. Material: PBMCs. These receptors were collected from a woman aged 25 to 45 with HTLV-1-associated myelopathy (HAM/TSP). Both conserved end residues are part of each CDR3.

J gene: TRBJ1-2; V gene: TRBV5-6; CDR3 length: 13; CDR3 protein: CASSEQGRYGYTF
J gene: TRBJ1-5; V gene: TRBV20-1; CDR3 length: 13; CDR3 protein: CSASRGPGQPQHF
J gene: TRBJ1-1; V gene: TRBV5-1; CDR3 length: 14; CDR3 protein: CATSEQGAGTEAFF
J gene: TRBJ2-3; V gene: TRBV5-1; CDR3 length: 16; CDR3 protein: CASSLAGERTVDTQYF
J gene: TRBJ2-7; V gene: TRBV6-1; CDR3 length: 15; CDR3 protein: CASSVRGGTSYEQYF
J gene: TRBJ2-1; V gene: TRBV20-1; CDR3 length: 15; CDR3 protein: CSAGLAGGRDNEQFF
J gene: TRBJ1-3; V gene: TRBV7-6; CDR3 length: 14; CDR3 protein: CASSLEAGTDTIYF
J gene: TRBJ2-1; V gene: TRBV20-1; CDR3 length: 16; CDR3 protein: CSARDRVTATYNEQFF
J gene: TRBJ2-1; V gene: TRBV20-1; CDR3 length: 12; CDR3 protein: CSASLGGYEQFF
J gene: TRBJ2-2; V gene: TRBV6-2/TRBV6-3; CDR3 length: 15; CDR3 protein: CASSSSGTVTGELFF
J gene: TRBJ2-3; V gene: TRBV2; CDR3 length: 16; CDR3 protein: CASSDLRLRGTDKQYF
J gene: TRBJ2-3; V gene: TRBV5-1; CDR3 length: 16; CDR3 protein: CASNFEGAVYTDTQYF
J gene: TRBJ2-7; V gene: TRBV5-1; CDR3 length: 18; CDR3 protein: CASSIPTFSGQGTYEQYF
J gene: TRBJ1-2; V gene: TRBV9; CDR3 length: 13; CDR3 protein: CASSVQGDYGYTF
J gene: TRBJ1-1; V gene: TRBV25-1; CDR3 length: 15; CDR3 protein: CASSESEGANTEAFF
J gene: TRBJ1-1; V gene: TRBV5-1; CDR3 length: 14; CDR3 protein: CDRSLSEGGTEAFF
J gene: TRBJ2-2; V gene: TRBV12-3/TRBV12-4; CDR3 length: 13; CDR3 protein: CASSLLDTGELFF